These 16 T cell receptor beta chains were sequenced from one sample in a study of regulatory T cells in long-lasting Graves disease. Arm-PCR of CDR3 regions with iRepertoire HTBI primers generated TCR beta libraries. TCRdb re-called the multiplex PCR reads through MiXCR, storing one row per CDR3 protein. The sample has a few hundred thousand distinct CDR3 sequences; approximately 18% are singletons. Sample time point: newly diagnosed GD, antithyroid drugs for less than 3 months. The authors made the TCR library using RNA they extracted from PBMCs. The same sample was also studied in work on T cells in Graves' hyperthyroidism and ophthalmopathy.

The material was peripheral blood mononuclear cells (PBMCs), obtained at new diagnosis, from a patient treated with antithyroid drugs. These receptors were collected from a woman in her twenties or thirties with Graves disease.

There are many counts of this clonotype. The J gene is TRBJ1-2, the V gene TRBV3-1, with D tentatively TRBD1 (5 bases). This CDR3 has 14 residues. The ends were cut back, 4 bases at V and 5 bases at J, with 14 bases in the middle. The germline V gene encodes CDR1 LGHDT and CDR2 YNNKEL (reference sequence). The DNA for the CDR3 is TGTGCCAGCAGCCGAGCGCGACAGCTATATGGCTACACCTTC. It is translated as CASSRARQLYGYTF.

In its sample, this clonotype was seen many times. The chain combines TRBV20-1 with TRBJ1-5, with D possibly TRBD1 on 5 matching bases. Trimming removed 5 bases from V and 0 bases from J, with 23 bases in between. CDR1 is DFQATT, CDR2 SNEGSKA, per germline (reference sequence). The CDR3 sequence is 18 residues long. The CDR3 loop is CSALPDTSYLYSNQPQHF. CDR3 nucleotides: TGCAGTGCTCTACCGGACACCAGCTACCTTTATAGCAATCAGCCCCAGCATTTT.

This clonotype came up many times. The V and J genes are TRBV4-1 and TRBJ1-5, with D possibly TRBD1 on 6 matching bases. V dropped 4 bases and J dropped 7 bases, with 17 bases sitting between them. This CDR3 has 15 residues. Per germline, CDR1 MGHRA and CDR2 YSYEKL. The CDR3 protein is CASSRISGVDQPQHF. The DNA for the CDR3 is TGCGCCAGCAGCCGGATATCAGGGGTTGACCAGCCCCAGCATTTT.

This chain connects TRBV5-1 to TRBJ2-1; a weak D match, TRBD2 (6 bases). Germline V gives CDR1 SGHRS, CDR2 YFSETQ. The CDR3 is 13 residues long. V was pared by 4 bases and J by 10 bases, with 15 bases between. CDR3 sequence (DNA): TGCGCCAGCAGCGTGGGGGAGGCAGCCGAGCAGTTCTTC. This encodes CASSVGEAAEQFF.

The chain links TRBV19 to TRBJ1-5; no firm D call. This CDR3 has 13 residues. Trimming shortened V by 3 bases and J by 6 bases, and 9 bases separated the two germline ends. In germline, CDR1 is LNHDA, CDR2 SQIVND (reference sequence). The CDR3 is CASSIKGSQPQHF. The CDR3 nucleotides read TGTGCCAGTAGTATCAAGGGAAGTCAGCCCCAGCATTTT.

This clonotype was picked up many times. The chain carries TRBV9 and TRBJ2-7; the match to TRBD2 covers 7 bases. The CDR3 covers 14 residues. V was pared by 4 bases and J by 3 bases, with 7 bases of the junction left unmatched. The germline CDR1 and CDR2 sequences are SGDLS and YYNGEE. CDR3 DNA sequence: TGTGCCAGCAGCCCCCCTGGGGGGGACTACGAGCAGTACTTC. It is translated as CASSPPGGDYEQYF. The whole variable domain, filled in from reference TRBV9 and TRBJ2-7, reads DSGVTQTPKHLITATGQRVTLRCSPRSGDLSVYWYQQSLDQGLQFLIQYYNGEERAKGNILERFSAQQFPDLHSELNLSSLELGDSALYFCASSPPGGDYEQYFGPGTRLTVT.

CDR3 loop: CASSSGFNNEQFF. The CDR3 DNA follows: TGTGCCAGCAGCTCCGGTTTCAACAATGAGCAGTTCTTC. V and J are TRBV5-4 and TRBJ2-1; D is undetermined. This CDR3 is built from 13 residues. V lost 3 bases, J lost 5 bases, and 9 bases lay in between. The germline V gene has CDR1 SGHNT and CDR2 YYREEE (reference sequence).

The V call is TRBV7-2, the J call TRBJ2-4; TRBD2 matches at 7 bases. The J segment lost 9 bases and the V segment lost 0 bases, leaving 5 bases of the junction unmatched. The germline gives CDR1 SGHTA, CDR2 FQGNSA. The CDR3 has 14 residues. The CDR3 sequence is CASSLAGGRTIQYF. The CDR3 DNA sequence: TGTGCCAGCAGCTTAGCTGGCGGGAGAACCATTCAGTACTTC.

This clonotype has ten or more counts. V and J are TRBV2 and TRBJ1-2, with D hard to call. Trimming took off 4 bases at V and 0 bases at J, with 9 bases between the two ends. Per germline, CDR1 SNHLY and CDR2 FYNNEI. The CDR3 length is 14 residues. This CDR3 reads CASSAPQPNYGYTF. Written as DNA, the CDR3 is TGTGCCAGCAGTGCCCCCCAGCCTAACTATGGCTACACCTTC.

Ten or more counts support this clonotype. The chain links TRBV11-2 to TRBJ2-5; D ambiguous. Germline V CDR1 and CDR2: SGHAT, FQNNGV. V lost 2 bases and J 4 bases, leaving 8 bases between the germline ends. The CDR3 runs 13 residues. In DNA form, the CDR3 reads TGTGCCAGCAGCTTATTGTTAGGAGAGACCCAGTACTTC. Translation gives CASSLLLGETQYF.

This clonotype appeared many times. V is TRBV3-1 and J is TRBJ1-5; D is ambiguous. V lost 4 bases and J lost 6, with 10 bases in between. CDR1 is LGHDT and CDR2 is YNNKEL in the germline V gene (reference sequence). The length of the CDR3 is 13 residues. The CDR3: CASSPERFQPQHF. For the CDR3, the DNA is TGTGCCAGCAGCCCCGAAAGATTTCAGCCCCAGCATTTT.

This clonotype was seen at least ten times. This chain connects TRBV12-3 or TRBV12-4 to TRBJ1-6, with D unresolved. Deletions cut 2 bases from V and 9 bases from J, with 8 bases between. This CDR3 is built from 13 residues. CDR3: CASSLTAASPLHF. CDR3 in DNA: TGTGCCAGCAGTTTAACAGCCGCTTCACCCCTCCACTTT.

This clonotype was observed a single time. The chain is built from TRBV20-1 and TRBJ2-1; TRBD2 is a possible D gene (6 bases). This CDR3 spans 13 amino acids. Germline values: CDR1 DFQATT, CDR2 SNEGSKA (reference sequence). Trimming shortened V by 3 bases and J by 7 bases, and 13 bases separated the two germline ends. CDR3 residues: CSASGTGGNEQFF. CDR3 nucleotides: TGCAGTGCTAGTGGGACTGGAGGTAATGAGCAGTTCTTC.

This clonotype has a count of ten or more. The chain couples TRBV3-1 to TRBJ2-7; 7 nucleotides line up with TRBD2. From germline, CDR1 is LGHDT and CDR2 YNNKEL (reference sequence). The CDR3 spans 13 residues. Losses at the gene ends were 4 bases for V and 3 bases for J; bases not matched to a gene: 3. CDR3 sequence: CASSLLASYEQYF. In nucleotides, the CDR3 is TGTGCCAGCAGCCTACTAGCGAGCTACGAGCAGTACTTC.

This clonotype was recorded at least ten times. The J gene is TRBJ1-1, the V gene TRBV3-1; D is uncertain. CDR1 is LGHDT and CDR2 is YNNKEL in the germline V gene (reference sequence). The CDR3 spans 15 residues. With 2 bases removed from V and 1 base from J, the gap between germline ends came to 11 bases. The CDR3 is CASSQWRPPNTEAFF. CDR3 bases: TGTGCCAGCAGCCAATGGCGGCCTCCGAACACTGAAGCTTTCTTT. The full variable domain, in which reference TRBV3-1 and TRBJ1-1 provide the parts outside the CDR3, is DTAVSQTPKYLVTQMGNDKSIKCEQNLGHDTMYWYKQDSKKFLKIMFSYNNKELIINETVPNRFSPKSPDKAHLNLHINSLELGDSAVYFCASSQWRPPNTEAFFGQGTRLTVV.

The chain is built from TRBV20-1 and TRBJ2-1; 8 bases match TRBD2. The V gene end was trimmed by 8 bases and the J gene end by 10 bases; junction bases not matched to a gene: 16. Germline CDR1 DFQATT, CDR2 SNEGSKA (reference sequence). The CDR3 sequence is 14 residues long. CDR3 residues: CSLTLGGRQYEQFF. CDR3 coding DNA: TGCAGTCTTACCCTTGGCGGGAGGCAGTACGAGCAGTTCTTC.